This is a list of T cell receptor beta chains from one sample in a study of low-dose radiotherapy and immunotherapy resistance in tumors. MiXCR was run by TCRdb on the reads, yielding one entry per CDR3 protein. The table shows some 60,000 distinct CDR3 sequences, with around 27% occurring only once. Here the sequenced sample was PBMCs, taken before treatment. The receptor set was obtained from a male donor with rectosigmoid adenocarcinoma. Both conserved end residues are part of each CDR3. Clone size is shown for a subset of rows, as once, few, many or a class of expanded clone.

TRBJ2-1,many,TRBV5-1,CASSAPGLAGGEQFF
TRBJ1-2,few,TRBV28,CASSLGGRYRGNGYTF
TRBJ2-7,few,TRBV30,CAWIDTESPYEQYF
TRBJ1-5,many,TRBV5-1,CASPGLTHQPQHF
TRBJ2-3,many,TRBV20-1,CSAAPSAGGTTDTQYF
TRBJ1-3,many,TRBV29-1,CSGKKGALSGNTIYF
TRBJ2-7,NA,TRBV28,CASSDLTSGRYSYEQYF
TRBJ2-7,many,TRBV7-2,CASSFGWGYEQYF
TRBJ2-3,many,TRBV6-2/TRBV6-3,CASSYLPGQGGTDTQYF
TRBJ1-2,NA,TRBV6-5,CASSYAEPGQGAKGYTF
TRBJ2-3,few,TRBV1,CASSQGRGVTDTQYF
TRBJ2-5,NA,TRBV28,CASGFYGTPTQYF
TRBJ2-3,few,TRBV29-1,CSVEGGQSTDTQYF
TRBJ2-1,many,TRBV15,CATSRDKQSSYNEQFF
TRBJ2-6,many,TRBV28,CASGKTGLGISGANVLTF
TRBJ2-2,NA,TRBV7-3,CASSSSGTTTGELFF
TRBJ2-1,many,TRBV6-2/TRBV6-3,CASSYSINFSYNEQFF
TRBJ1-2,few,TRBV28,CASMGRTANYYGYTF
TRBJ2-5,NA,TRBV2,CASIVSGWETQYF
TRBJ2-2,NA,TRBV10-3,CAISESPIRDTGTGELFF
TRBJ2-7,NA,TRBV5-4,CASSPKTRDSYEQYF
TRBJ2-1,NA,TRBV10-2,CASSESRQSSNYNEQFF
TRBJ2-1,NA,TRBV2,CASNPPNNEQFF
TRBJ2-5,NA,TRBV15,CATSRLTTGLTGTQYF
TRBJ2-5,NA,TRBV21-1,CASSKGLAGGQKTQYF
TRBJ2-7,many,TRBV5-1,CASSDQPGTGGYEQYF